The clone carrying this T cell receptor beta chain showed up just once. This record belongs to a study of blood T cell repertoires in COVID-19. About the study: The samples span acute and convalescent COVID-19 from the United States, Italy and Spain.

Recovered Cohort 3 donors showed two negative PCRs, clearance, or symptom resolution. This CDR3 region has 14 residues. V lost 1 base to trimming and J lost 1 base, with 5 bases between them. Per the germline V gene, CDR1 is MDHEN and CDR2 is SYDVKM. Per the original methods: Scientists estimated how many nucleated cells there were by amplifying reference gene primers. Measured with immunoSEQ multiplex PCR; TCRdb has only the in-frame clones, and not every one. The D gene and trimming were derived from the DNA, and the V and J assignments and clone size from that table. The sample has around 240,000 clones; roughly 86% are singletons.

The chain carries TRBV28 and TRBJ2-1, with D unclear. The material sequenced was PBMCs or T cells enriched from blood (not recorded which). This clonotype originated in a woman between 50 and 59 years old who had recovered from COVID-19. The CDR3 is CASSLYLSYNEQFF. CDR3 DNA sequence: TGTGCCAGCAGTTTATACTTATCCTACAATGAGCAGTTCTTC.